Described below is a single T cell receptor (beta chain) sequence and its context. This sample includes further DNA sequences coding for the same CDR3. The entry originates in a study of blood T cell repertoires in COVID-19. Turning to the study itself: Italy, Spain and the United States were the sources of the convalescent and acute COVID-19 samples. PBMCs, B-cell-depleted T cells, or T cells provided the cDNA or gDNA that made up the material.

Seattle patients were enrolled while actively infected and followed longitudinally. Clones were sequenced by immunoSEQ multiplex PCR, and TCRdb holds only the in-frame ones, with some missing. The data contain 300,000 to 400,000 clones, 89% of them singletons. CDR3 length equals 15 residues. The V and J ends lost 0 bases and 2 bases, in that order; junction bases with no gene match: 1. Per the germline V gene, CDR1 is SGDLS and CDR2 is YYNGEE. The chain couples TRBV9 to TRBJ2-5; the match to TRBD2 covers 10 bases. The sequenced material came from peripheral blood. This TCR was sampled from a woman between 25 and 40 years old with COVID-19, enrolled during active disease. Written as DNA, the CDR3 is TGTGCCAGCAGCGTAGGGACTAGCGGACAAGAGACCCAGTACTTC. It encodes CASSVGTSGQETQYF.